The 18 T cell receptor beta chains given below trace back to one sample, sequenced in a study of control samples from healthy donors and cancer patients. TCRdb's table, derived via immunoSEQ multiplex PCR, lists solely in-frame clones and lacks some. Here the sample spans some 120,000 clones, 93% being singletons. Sequenced sample: blood. These receptors all stem from a man aged 25-40 years in good health.

The chain recombines TRBV7-8 with TRBJ2-1; 8 nucleotides agree with TRBD2. Per germline, CDR1 SGHVS and CDR2 FQNEAQ. J lost 10 bases, V lost 1 base, and 3 bases had no gene match. This CDR3 is 13 amino acids long. For the CDR3, the DNA is TGTGCCAGCAGCTTAGACGGCGGGGGGGAGCAGTTCTTC. Protein: CASSLDGGGEQFF.

The chain uses TRBV10-2 and TRBJ1-3; tentative D call: TRBD1 (5 bases). Trimming removed 7 bases from V and 0 bases from J, with 13 bases in between. CDR3 length: 15 residues. Germline V CDR1 and CDR2: WSHSY, SAAADI. The CDR3 loop reads CASMSSTDSGNTIYF. The CDR3 DNA reads as TGCGCCAGCATGAGTTCGACAGACTCTGGAAACACCATATATTTT.

J is TRBJ2-3 and V is TRBV2, with 8 bases that match TRBD1. Per the germline V gene, CDR1 is SNHLY and CDR2 is FYNNEI. This CDR3 has 14 amino acids. V shed 4 bases, J shed 2 bases, and the junction held 2 bases outside the gene matches. The DNA for the CDR3 is TGTGCCAGCAGTGGGGGACAGGCCACAGATACGCAGTATTTT. Encoded protein: CASSGGQATDTQYF.

The chain uses TRBV10-3 and TRBJ1-1; D remains ambiguous. The length of the CDR3 is 12 residues. Germline V lookup: CDR1 ENHRY, CDR2 SYGVKD. V was clipped by 8 bases and J by 11 bases, with 18 bases between them. CDR3: CAISPEGLDAFF. CDR3 bases: TGTGCCATCTCCCCGGAAGGATTGGATGCTTTCTTT.

The CDR3 sequence is CASSLSPLGEKLFF. The CDR3 DNA follows: TGCGCCAGCAGCTTGTCCCCCCTAGGGGAAAAACTGTTTTTT. This chain links TRBV4-1 with TRBJ1-4, with D hard to call. The V end lost 5 bases, the J end lost 8 bases, and 15 bases lay between the germline ends. In germline, CDR1 is MGHRA, CDR2 YSYEKL. The CDR3 runs to 14 residues.

This chain uses TRBV5-1 with TRBJ2-7; possibly TRBD1 for D (6 bases). The CDR3 length is 15 residues. The V gene's germline CDR1 is SGHRS and CDR2 YFSETQ. V dropped 5 bases and J dropped 5 bases, with 20 bases sitting between them. In DNA form, the CDR3 reads TGCGCCAGCAGTACGATACAGGGCAACCAGAACGAGCAGTACTTC. Amino acids: CASSTIQGNQNEQYF.

This clone was seen only a few times. This chain joins TRBV6-6 and TRBJ1-5; no clear D. The CDR3 spans 12 residues. Trimming removed 4 bases from V and 9 bases from J, with 10 bases in between. The germline gives CDR1 MNHNY, CDR2 SVGAGI (reference sequence). CDR3 coding DNA: TGTGCCAGCAGTTCCCTTACGGGGCCCCAGCATTTT. Amino acids: CASSSLTGPQHF.

The chain carries TRBV19 and TRBJ1-5; 7 nucleotides agree with TRBD1. V was pared by 5 bases and J by 1 base, with 14 bases of the junction left unmatched. The CDR3 runs 18 residues. Germline lookup yields CDR1 LNHDA and CDR2 SQIVND (reference sequence). CDR3 residues: CASSPRQGVFLSNQPQHF. The CDR3 bases are TGTGCCAGTAGTCCTAGGCAGGGGGTCTTTTTGAGCAATCAGCCCCAGCATTTT.

The V call is TRBV30, the J call TRBJ1-3, with TRBD1 matching 7 bases. J was trimmed by 2 bases and V by 2 bases; bases with no gene match: 6. From germline, CDR1 is GTSNPN and CDR2 SVGIG (reference sequence). CDR3 length: 15 amino acids. CDR3 protein: CAWSQQGGPGNTIYF. Here the CDR3 DNA reads TGTGCCTGGAGTCAGCAGGGGGGCCCTGGAAACACCATATATTTT.

The rearrangement links TRBV5-6 to TRBJ1-6, with D unclear. This CDR3 region has 15 residues. Germline lookup yields CDR1 SGHDT and CDR2 YYEEEE. The germline V and J ends were trimmed by 4 bases and 0 bases, with 8 bases remaining between them. The CDR3 sequence is CASSPRASYNSPLHF. DNA of the CDR3: TGTGCCAGCAGCCCTCGGGCCTCCTATAATTCACCCCTCCACTTT.

This clone came up once. The genes are TRBV4-1 and TRBJ1-5; 9 bases map to TRBD1. The junction had 6 bases not matched to a gene; V was cut back by 3 bases and J by 3 bases. The CDR3 covers 16 residues. Germline V gene data show CDR1 as MGHRA and CDR2 as YSYEKL. CDR3 region: CASSQEDRGFNQPQHF. The CDR3 region has the DNA TGCGCCAGCAGCCAGGAAGACAGGGGGTTCAATCAGCCCCAGCATTTT.

This clone was found once. Other DNA variants within this sample encode the same CDR3. V usage is TRBV7-9 and J usage is TRBJ2-1; no clear D gene. CDR1 is SEHNR and CDR2 is FQNEAQ in the germline V gene (reference sequence). Trimming took 6 bases from V and 5 from J, leaving 5 bases between them. This CDR3 region has 11 residues. In DNA, the CDR3 is TGTGCCAGCAGTTTGGACAATGAGCAGTTCTTC. Its translation: CASSLDNEQFF. The whole variable domain, remainder taken from reference TRBV7-9 and TRBJ2-1, is DTGVSQNPRHKITKRGQNVTFRCDPISEHNRLYWYRQTLGQGPEFLTYFQNEAQLEKSRLLSDRFSAERPKGSFSTLEIQRTEQGDSAMYLCASSLDNEQFFGPGTRLTVL.

The J gene is TRBJ1-2, the V gene TRBV6-1, with D maybe TRBD1 (5 bases). The V gene's germline CDR1 is MNHNS and CDR2 SASEGT. V dropped 2 bases and J dropped 4 bases, with 17 bases sitting between them. The CDR3 totals 16 residues. CDR3 region: CASSELGGSLPYGYTF. CDR3 nucleotide sequence: TGTGCCAGCAGTGAATTGGGGGGGTCGCTACCCTATGGCTACACCTTC.

This chain links TRBV5-5 with TRBJ2-7, with no clear D. The CDR3 loop spans 14 amino acids. Per the germline V gene, CDR1 is SGHKS and CDR2 is YYEKEE (reference sequence). V lost 4 bases and J 3 bases, leaving 14 bases between the germline ends. The CDR3 loop is CASSPPGGLYEQYF. The CDR3 DNA follows: TGTGCCAGCAGCCCACCGGGTGGTCTCTACGAGCAGTACTTC.

The rearrangement uses TRBV27 and TRBJ2-1; D might be TRBD2 (5 bases). Between the trimmed V and J ends, which lost 5 bases and 3 bases, there was a span of 17 bases. The length of the CDR3 is 16 residues. Germline lookup yields CDR1 MNHEY and CDR2 SMNVEV (reference sequence). DNA for the CDR3: TGTGCCAGCAGTCCTACCCCGGAGGTCTACTACAATGAGCAGTTCTTC. Translation: CASSPTPEVYYNEQFF.

This chain uses TRBV2 with TRBJ1-3, with TRBD1 as a possible D gene (5 bases). The CDR3 contains 15 residues. CDR1 and CDR2 from the germline V gene are SNHLY and FYNNEI. V dropped 5 bases and J dropped 0 bases, with 11 bases sitting between them. The CDR3 DNA sequence: TGTGCCAGCAGTAGGGACGGCAACTCTGGAAACACCATATATTTT. Translated: CASSRDGNSGNTIYF.

The chain uses TRBV9 and TRBJ2-5, with 10 bases matching TRBD2. This CDR3 region has 15 residues. CDR1 SGDLS and CDR2 YYNGEE come from the germline V gene. V lost 3 bases, J lost 4 bases, and 6 bases stayed unmatched. Here the CDR3 reads CASSERGGFGETQYF. The DNA of the CDR3 is TGTGCCAGCAGCGAGCGGGGGGGGTTCGGAGAGACCCAGTACTTC.

The chain links TRBV5-4 to TRBJ1-3; the D is unclear. The germline V and J ends were trimmed by 3 bases and 4 bases, with 17 bases remaining between them. The CDR3 is 16 amino acids. Germline CDR1 and CDR2: SGHNT and YYREEE (reference sequence). The CDR3 DNA is TGTGCCAGCAGCTATCAAGCAGGAGGTTCGGGAAACACCATATATTTT. As protein: CASSYQAGGSGNTIYF.